These 18 T cell receptor beta chains were all obtained from the same sample, sequenced in a study of identical twins (dated by TCRdb to 2016 to 2017). The receptor library was made with 5' RACE. Data came from an Illumina HiSeq 2000. TCRdb took the public reads, trimmed them with fastp at Q25, ran MiXCR for clone calling and kept in-frame beta chains. For every CDR3 protein sequence, its rows merge into one entry that carries the most common genes and DNA. This sample holds 450,000 to 600,000 distinct CDR3 sequences; 20% to 25% were observed only once. The top ten constitute around 0.48% of the sample. In addition, the sample was reused for a study of yellow fever vaccine responses in identical twins.

The specimen was CD4+ T cells sorted from blood. Every receptor here comes from a woman under 30 in good health.

This clonotype was seen a single time. The V gene is TRBV5-1, the J gene TRBJ2-7; D could derive from TRBD1 or TRBD2 (5 bases each). Between the trimmed V and J ends, which lost 0 bases and 4 bases, there was a span of 11 bases. Germline loops: CDR1 SGHRS, CDR2 YFSETQ. This CDR3 has 14 residues. The CDR3 nucleotides are TGCGCCAGCAGCTTGGTAGGGACGGGATACGAGCAGTACTTC. The encoded protein is CASSLVGTGYEQYF.

The rearrangement uses TRBV5-5 and TRBJ2-3, with 13 bases aligning to TRBD2. CDR3 length equals 17 residues. Trimming cost V 4 bases and J 2 bases; bases outside gene matches: 7. Germline V gene data show CDR1 as SGHKS and CDR2 as YYEKEE (reference sequence). Written as DNA, the CDR3 is TGTGCCAGCAGCCGTCCGACTAGCGGGGGGCACACAGATACGCAGTATTTT. Translated: CASSRPTSGGHTDTQYF. The whole variable domain, filled in from reference TRBV5-5 and TRBJ2-3, reads DAGVTQSPTHLIKTRGQQVTLRCSPISGHKSVSWYQQVLGQGPQFIFQYYEKEERGRGNFPDRFSARQFPNYSSELNVNALLLGDSALYLCASSRPTSGGHTDTQYFGPGTRLTVL.

The chain has TRBV3-1 and TRBJ2-3; 13 bases fit TRBD2. V shed 3 bases, J shed 6 bases, and the junction held 3 bases outside the gene matches. This CDR3 is 15 amino acids long. Per germline, CDR1 LGHDT and CDR2 YNNKEL (reference sequence). In DNA form, the CDR3 reads TGTGCCAGCAGCCACCGGACTAGCGGGAGTGATACGCAGTATTTT. Its translation: CASSHRTSGSDTQYF.

This chain's CDR3 is CASNPRGRDPFDTQYF. The CDR3 nucleotides read TGTGCCAGCAACCCGAGGGGGAGGGACCCTTTCGATACGCAGTATTTT. The chain employs TRBV12-3 or TRBV12-4 and TRBJ2-3; possible D gene TRBD2, 7 bases. CDR3 length: 16 residues. V lost 7 bases and J lost 6, with 23 bases in between.

V gene TRBV6-5 combines with J gene TRBJ2-3, with TRBD2 matching over 8 bases. The germline CDR1 and CDR2 sequences are MNHEY and SVGAGI. The CDR3 contains 15 residues. With V trimmed by 2 bases and J by 6 bases, 7 bases remained unmatched. CDR3 amino acids: CASSYERGIMDTQYF. The CDR3 nucleotides are TGTGCCAGCAGTTACGAGCGGGGGATAATGGATACGCAGTATTTT.

In its sample, this clonotype was seen a few times. CDR3 residues: CASSPGTGWELFF. DNA for the CDR3: TGTGCCAGCAGCCCCGGGACAGGCTGGGAGCTGTTTTTT. This chain connects TRBV7-3 to TRBJ2-2; TRBD1 aligns across 8 bases. V trimming: 5 bases; J trimming: 9 bases; junction bases outside the gene matches: 5. This CDR3 has 13 amino acids. Germline CDR1 SGHTA, CDR2 FQGTGA.

The V gene is TRBV5-1, the J gene TRBJ2-1, with D maybe TRBD2 (6 bases). Germline V gene sequence: CDR1 SGHRS, CDR2 YFSETQ. Trimming took off 0 bases at V and 4 bases at J, with 14 bases between the two ends. This CDR3 is 16 amino acids long. CDR3 nucleotide sequence: TGCGCCAGCAGCTTGGGTGCGCCGGGAGATTACAATGAGCAGTTCTTC. The encoded protein is CASSLGAPGDYNEQFF.

This rearrangement joins TRBV10-3 to TRBJ2-5; D is possibly TRBD2 (7 bases). This CDR3 is 15 amino acids long. Trimming left V 7 bases short and J 5 bases short, with 20 bases between. Germline assignment: CDR1 ENHRY and CDR2 SYGVKD. CDR3 region: CAIMSGGGRGETQYF. In DNA, the CDR3 is TGTGCCATCATGTCGGGGGGCGGGCGAGGGGAGACCCAGTACTTC.

V usage is TRBV5-1 and J usage is TRBJ1-1; possible D gene TRBD1, 6 bases. Germline V CDR1 and CDR2: SGHRS, YFSETQ. The V end lost 2 bases, the J end lost 3 bases, and 11 bases lay between the germline ends. The CDR3 consists of 14 residues. CDR3 in amino acids: CASSFGQSDTEAFF. Written as DNA, the CDR3 is TGCGCCAGCAGCTTCGGACAGTCAGACACTGAAGCTTTCTTT.

This clonotype has more than one count but fewer than ten. The CDR3 coding sequence is TGTGCCAGCGGGCTAGCGGGCGGAGACTACAATGAGCAGTTCTTC. Residues: CASGLAGGDYNEQFF. This sequence joins TRBV25-1 and TRBJ2-1, with 8 nucleotides matching TRBD2. V lost 8 bases to trimming and J lost 3 bases; unmatched junction nucleotides: 9. There are 15 residues in the CDR3. Per germline, CDR1 MGHDK and CDR2 SYGVNS.

The chain is built from TRBV21-1 and TRBJ2-4; the D call in the table, TRBD1, was not verified against the DNA. TRBV21-1 is a pseudogene segment. The CDR3 spans 19 residues. CDR3 sequence (DNA): TGTGCCAGCAGCAAAGGGACAGAAGAGCGCCATATGGCCAAAAACATTCAGTACTTC. Its translation is CASSKGTEERHMAKNIQYF.

The CDR3 loop is CASSHLAGNYQETQYF. CDR3 DNA sequence: TGCGCCAGCAGCCACCTAGCGGGGAATTACCAAGAGACCCAGTACTTC. The V and J genes are TRBV4-1 and TRBJ2-5, with 9 bases aligning to TRBD2. Germline CDR1 is MGHRA and CDR2 is YSYEKL. V dropped 3 bases and J dropped 0; count of bases not matched to a gene: 5. The CDR3 extends over 16 amino acids.

This clonotype occurred a few times. The chain recombines TRBV5-1 with TRBJ2-1; 15 bases map to TRBD2. Germline V gene sequence: CDR1 SGHRS, CDR2 YFSETQ. V trimming: 4 bases; J trimming: 2 bases; junction bases outside the gene matches: 4. The CDR3 covers 17 residues. CDR3 sequence: CASSPGLAGGPYNEQFF. The CDR3 DNA reads TGCGCCAGCAGCCCGGGACTAGCGGGAGGACCCTACAATGAGCAGTTCTTC.

The V and J genes are TRBV20-1 and TRBJ2-3; 8 bases align to TRBD2. Germline V lookup: CDR1 DFQATT, CDR2 SNEGSKA (reference sequence). The CDR3 runs to 19 residues. V gave up 4 bases and J gave up 3 bases; unmatched junction bases: 21. The CDR3 DNA sequence: TGCAGTGCTACTCCCGGGACGGTCCTACGGAGCGGGGGTACAGATACGCAGTATTTT. This encodes CSATPGTVLRSGGTDTQYF.

This clonotype appeared a few times. The gene calls are TRBV9 and TRBJ2-3, with D unresolved. Germline CDR1 SGDLS, CDR2 YYNGEE. Trimming pared 0 bases from V and 2 bases from J, leaving 7 bases between. The CDR3 has 14 amino acids. CDR3 nucleotide sequence: TGTGCCAGCAGCGTAGAGGGCCACACAGATACGCAGTATTTT. It is translated as CASSVEGHTDTQYF.

CDR3 region: CSARAPLAGVRYEQYF. Here the CDR3 DNA reads TGCAGTGCTAGAGCCCCACTAGCGGGAGTAAGGTACGAGCAGTACTTC. The chain links TRBV20-1 to TRBJ2-7, with 11 bases identical to TRBD2. Per germline, CDR1 DFQATT and CDR2 SNEGSKA (reference sequence). Trimming removed 1 base from V and 4 bases from J; junction bases left unmatched: 9. The CDR3 totals 16 residues.

The chain links TRBV28 to TRBJ1-2; 11 nucleotides agree with TRBD1. Germline-derived CDR1 and CDR2 are MDHEN and SYDVKM. There are 16 residues in the CDR3. The V gene end was trimmed by 1 base and the J gene end by 4 bases; junction bases not matched to a gene: 5. For the CDR3, the DNA is TGTGCCAGCAGTTTATTAAGGACAGGGGGCGCCTATGGCTACACCTTC. Translation gives CASSLLRTGGAYGYTF.

The CDR3 loop is CASSQVRFGDTGGELFF. CDR3 sequence (DNA): TGTGCCAGCAGCCAAGTTCGGTTTGGAGATACGGGCGGGGAGCTGTTTTTT. The chain links TRBV3-1 to TRBJ2-2; D is uncertain. Looked up from germline, CDR1 is LGHDT and CDR2 is YNNKEL (reference sequence). V gave up 1 base and J gave up 7 bases, with 19 bases separating them. The CDR3 is made up of 17 amino acids. The variable domain in full, with the rest retrieved from reference TRBV3-1 and TRBJ2-2, is DTAVSQTPKYLVTQMGNDKSIKCEQNLGHDTMYWYKQDSKKFLKIMFSYNNKELIINETVPNRFSPKSPDKAHLNLHINSLELGDSAVYFCASSQVRFGDTGGELFFGEGSRLTVL.